Presented here are 10 T cell receptor beta chains from one specimen sequenced in a study of CD8 T cells in Susac syndrome. RNA amounts of roughly 0.5 to 1 ug underwent reverse transcription with random hexamers. TCRdb re-called the immunoSEQ multiplex PCR reads through MiXCR, storing one row per CDR3 protein. In the table there are 120,000 or so distinct CDR3 sequences, 85% to 95% of which are singletons. Material: CD4+ T cells from PBMCs. These receptors were collected from a human donor with multiple sclerosis.

This clonotype appeared a single time. This chain connects TRBV7-2 to TRBJ2-2; unclear D gene. The CDR3 is 18 amino acids. The germline V gene encodes CDR1 SGHTA and CDR2 FQGNSA. Trimming shortened V by 5 bases and J by 5 bases, and 24 bases separated the two germline ends. In nucleotides, the CDR3 is TGTGCCAGCAGCCCCCTCGGCAGCCCAATTTATGATACCGGGGAGCTGTTTTTT. This codes for CASSPLGSPIYDTGELFF.

This chain uses TRBV7-6 with TRBJ2-1; 7 bases agree with TRBD1. The germline CDR1 and CDR2 sequences are SGHVS and FNYEAQ. This CDR3 is 15 amino acids long. V was pared by 1 base and J by 6 bases, with 6 bases of the junction left unmatched. CDR3 nucleotide sequence: TGTGCCAGCAGCTTAGGACAGGGTGGGGGCAATGAGCAGTTCTTC. It codes for CASSLGQGGGNEQFF.

This clonotype was observed a single time. The J gene is TRBJ1-2, the V gene TRBV30; 7 bases agree with TRBD1. CDR1 is GTSNPN, CDR2 SVGIG, per germline (reference sequence). The CDR3 length is 13 residues. The V segment lost 5 bases and the J segment 7 bases; nucleotides outside the gene matches: 10. The CDR3 loop is CAWAAGQEFGYTF. As DNA, the CDR3 is TGTGCCTGGGCCGCTGGACAGGAGTTTGGCTACACCTTC.

The chain combines TRBV15 with TRBJ2-1, with TRBD2 matching 12 bases. Germline V lookup: CDR1 LNHNV, CDR2 YYDKDF (reference sequence). J was trimmed by 16 bases and V by 0 bases; bases with no gene match: 7. This CDR3 is built from 14 residues. The CDR3: CATSREGLAGGNFF. In DNA, the CDR3 is TGTGCCACCAGCAGAGAGGGCCTAGCGGGGGGGAATTTCTTC. The full variable domain, completed using reference TRBV15 and TRBJ2-1, is DAMVIQNPRYQVTQFGKPVTLSCSQTLNHNVMYWYQQKSSQAPKLLFHYYDKDFNNEADTPDNFQSRRPNTSFCFLDIRSPGLGDTAMYLCATSREGLAGGNFFGPGTRLTVL.

The chain links TRBV6-2 or TRBV6-3 to TRBJ1-2, with 8 nucleotides matching TRBD1. The CDR3 spans 15 residues. Germline V lookup: CDR1 MNHEY, CDR2 SVGEGT. V shed 0 bases, J shed 4 bases, and the junction held 4 bases outside the gene matches. CDR3 nucleotide sequence: TGTGCCAGCAGTTACTCGACGGGACAGGTCTATGGCTACACCTTC. It is translated as CASSYSTGQVYGYTF.

This chain links TRBV24-1 with TRBJ2-3; D not certain. CDR1 is KGHDR, CDR2 SFDVKD, per germline. Trimming stripped 3 bases from V and 1 base from J, with 10 bases between. The CDR3 totals 15 residues. This CDR3 is CATSDATHGTDTQYF. The CDR3 coding sequence is TGTGCCACCAGTGATGCGACACATGGCACAGATACGCAGTATTTT.

The chain joins TRBV5-1 to TRBJ1-5; maybe TRBD1 (5 bases). The V gene lost 0 bases and the J gene lost 2 bases, with 9 bases spanning the gap. Germline V CDR1 and CDR2: SGHRS, YFSETQ. CDR3 length: 15 residues. The chain's CDR3 is CASSLGGSGNQPQHF. The CDR3 DNA reads as TGCGCCAGCAGCTTGGGGGGGTCGGGCAATCAGCCCCAGCATTTT.

The J gene is TRBJ2-2, the V gene TRBV20-1, with D unclear. Germline V lookup: CDR1 DFQATT, CDR2 SNEGSKA (reference sequence). The V end was cut by 0 bases, the J end by 4 bases, with 6 bases between. The CDR3 has 13 residues. Here the CDR3 reads CSAREALTGELFF. The CDR3 coding sequence is TGCAGTGCTAGAGAAGCCCTCACCGGGGAGCTGTTTTTT.

This clonotype was seen just once. V and J are TRBV29-1 and TRBJ2-7; D may correspond to TRBD1 or TRBD2 (6 bases each). V was trimmed by 8 bases and J by 7 bases, leaving 21 bases between them. The CDR3 is 13 residues long. The germline V gene has CDR1 SQVTM and CDR2 ANQGSEA. CDR3 DNA: TGCAGCACCCGCACAGGGATGGAGGGTGAGCAGTACTTC. As protein: CSTRTGMEGEQYF.

V usage is TRBV5-1 and J usage is TRBJ1-1; 7 bases fit TRBD1. V gave up 2 bases and J gave up 6 bases; unmatched junction bases: 7. Germline loops: CDR1 SGHRS, CDR2 YFSETQ. The length of the CDR3 is 14 residues. The CDR3: CASSFDRAASEAFF. The CDR3 DNA is TGCGCCAGCAGCTTTGACAGGGCGGCGTCTGAAGCTTTCTTT.